One and the same sample provided the 19 T cell receptor beta chains below, sequenced in a study of blood T cell repertoires in COVID-19. Measured with immunoSEQ multiplex PCR; TCRdb has only the in-frame clones, and not every one. The profile shows 100,000 to 120,000 clones, 60% to 80% of them singletons. Sequencing input: peripheral blood. These receptors were obtained from a woman older than 75 with active or convalescent COVID-19.

The chain carries TRBV9 and TRBJ1-2, with D hard to call. The CDR3 sequence is 14 residues long. Germline V gene lookup returns CDR1 SGDLS and CDR2 YYNGEE. The V and J ends lost 3 bases and 4 bases respectively, with 13 bases between them. CDR3 region: CASSGLGRLYGYTF. Here the CDR3 DNA reads TGTGCCAGCAGCGGGTTGGGTAGACTCTATGGCTACACCTTC.

The CDR3 coding sequence is TGCGCCAGCAGCCCCGCGGGACAGGCTGGCTACACCTTC. Translated: CASSPAGQAGYTF. V gene TRBV5-1 combines with J gene TRBJ1-2, with 8 bases identical to TRBD1. Looked up from germline, CDR1 is SGHRS and CDR2 is YFSETQ. Trimming removed 4 bases from V and 7 bases from J; junction bases left unmatched: 6. The CDR3 is 13 amino acids.

The chain recombines TRBV6-5 with TRBJ2-5; 11 nucleotides match TRBD1. This CDR3 comprises 15 residues. Germline V gives CDR1 MNHEY, CDR2 SVGAGI. The V segment lost 4 bases and the J segment 3 bases; nucleotides outside the gene matches: 4. The CDR3 DNA follows: TGTGCCAGCAGTTCATGGACAGGGGGCAAAGAGACCCAGTACTTC. It yields the protein CASSSWTGGKETQYF.

The chain employs TRBV5-5 and TRBJ2-7; TRBD1 matches 8 bases. With 4 bases clipped from V and 2 bases from J, the junction kept 8 bases outside the gene matches. The CDR3 consists of 15 residues. Germline V gene data show CDR1 as SGHKS and CDR2 as YYEKEE (reference sequence). The CDR3 DNA follows: TGTGCCAGCAGCCCCGGACAGGGTAATGCCTACGAGCAGTACTTC. It is translated as CASSPGQGNAYEQYF.

The rearrangement links TRBV7-2 to TRBJ2-3; tentative D call: TRBD2 (5 bases). V was pared by 2 bases and J by 0 bases, with 12 bases between. Germline CDR1 is SGHTA and CDR2 is FQGNSA. The CDR3 is 16 amino acids. CDR3 DNA: TGTGCCAGCAGCTTACGGGGATACTCTAGCACAGATACGCAGTATTTT. Translated: CASSLRGYSSTDTQYF.

The V gene is TRBV12-3 or TRBV12-4, the J gene TRBJ2-7; 8 bases are shared with TRBD1. V gave up 5 bases and J gave up 5 bases; unmatched junction bases: 2. CDR3 length: 12 residues. In DNA form, the CDR3 reads TGTGCCAGCAGTGACAGGGGCAACGAGCAGTACTTC. This gives the protein CASSDRGNEQYF.

CDR3 DNA sequence: TGTGCCAGCAGTGGGGGGACAGTTGAAGCTTTCTTT. Its translation: CASSGGTVEAFF. V and J are TRBV2 and TRBJ1-1, with 7 bases fitting TRBD1. V was pared by 4 bases and J by 7 bases, with 3 bases of the junction left unmatched. This CDR3 region has 12 residues. Looked up from germline, CDR1 is SNHLY and CDR2 is FYNNEI.

This clone has just a few counts. The gene calls are TRBV28 and TRBJ2-1, with TRBD2 identical over 7 bases. The length of the CDR3 is 17 residues. The germline V gene encodes CDR1 MDHEN and CDR2 SYDVKM. With V trimmed by 7 bases and J by 3 bases, 15 bases remained unmatched. CDR3 region: CASITAASGGSYNEQFF. The CDR3 DNA reads TGTGCCAGCATCACTGCGGCTAGCGGAGGCAGCTACAATGAGCAGTTCTTC.

The genes are TRBV11-2 and TRBJ2-7; maybe TRBD2 (6 bases). V lost 4 bases and J 6 bases, leaving 16 bases between the germline ends. CDR3 length: 14 residues. Germline V lookup: CDR1 SGHAT, CDR2 FQNNGV. The chain's CDR3 is CASSSTSSGGEQYF. DNA of the CDR3: TGTGCCAGCAGCTCAACTAGCTCCGGTGGCGAGCAGTACTTC.

The V gene is TRBV3-1 (or the pseudogene TRBV3-2), the J gene TRBJ2-7, with 11 bases identical to TRBD1. The junction had 6 bases not matched to a gene; V was cut back by 4 bases and J by 4 bases. In germline, CDR1 is LGHDT, CDR2 YNNKEL (reference sequence). CDR3 length: 15 amino acids. The CDR3 DNA sequence: TGTGCCAGCAGCCCTTACGGGACAGGGGGTTACGAGCAGTACTTC. This gives the protein CASSPYGTGGYEQYF.

The chain joins TRBV18 to TRBJ1-2; D ambiguous. Germline V CDR1 and CDR2: KGHSH, LQKENI. V was pared by 8 bases and J by 8 bases, with 18 bases between. The CDR3 totals 13 residues. The CDR3 region has the DNA TGTGCCAGCCCCCTTCCAGGTTCGGGAGGCTACACCTTC. It yields the protein CASPLPGSGGYTF.

V gene TRBV2 combines with J gene TRBJ2-1; possibly TRBD1 for D (6 bases). V was clipped by 0 bases and J by 9 bases, with 15 bases between them. CDR3 length equals 15 residues. The germline V gene encodes CDR1 SNHLY and CDR2 FYNNEI. As DNA, the CDR3 is TGTGCCAGCAGTGAAGCGGGACAAATGGCCGTTGAGCAGTTCTTC. Translated: CASSEAGQMAVEQFF.

This chain joins TRBV2 and TRBJ1-1; D is perhaps TRBD1 (5 bases). Germline V gives CDR1 SNHLY, CDR2 FYNNEI. Trimming shortened V by 2 bases and J by 1 base, and 11 bases separated the two germline ends. The CDR3 totals 15 residues. CDR3 residues: CASSETPGQNTEAFF. The CDR3 region has the DNA TGTGCCAGCAGTGAAACCCCCGGACAGAACACTGAAGCTTTCTTT. Combining the CDR3 with reference TRBV2 and TRBJ1-1 gives the whole variable domain EPEVTQTPSHQVTQMGQEVILRCVPISNHLYFYWYRQILGQKVEFLVSFYNNEISEKSEIFDDQFSVERPDGSNFTLKIRSTKLEDSAMYFCASSETPGQNTEAFFGQGTRLTVV.

This sequence joins TRBV9 and TRBJ2-5, with 10 bases fitting TRBD2. From germline, CDR1 is SGDLS and CDR2 YYNGEE. The CDR3 has 17 amino acids. J was trimmed by 4 bases and V by 1 base; bases with no gene match: 10. The DNA for the CDR3 is TGTGCCAGCAGCGTACTAGCGGGAGCCTCGAGAGGAGAGACCCAGTACTTC. Protein: CASSVLAGASRGETQYF. Filled out from reference TRBV9 and TRBJ2-5, the complete variable domain reads DSGVTQTPKHLITATGQRVTLRCSPRSGDLSVYWYQQSLDQGLQFLIQYYNGEERAKGNILERFSAQQFPDLHSELNLSSLELGDSALYFCASSVLAGASRGETQYFGPGTRLLVL.

V gene TRBV10-3 combines with J gene TRBJ2-1, with D possibly being TRBD2 (6 bases). The CDR3 runs 13 residues. Trimming cost V 8 bases and J 4 bases, with 12 bases left between them. Per the germline V gene, CDR1 is ENHRY and CDR2 is SYGVKD. The CDR3 protein is CAIGASEYNEQFF. The CDR3 region has the DNA TGTGCCATCGGGGCTAGCGAGTACAATGAGCAGTTCTTC.

CDR3 sequence reads: CASSQVPRTSGTGELFF. The DNA of the CDR3 is TGCGCCAGCAGCCAGGTCCCTCGGACTAGCGGGACCGGGGAGCTGTTTTTT. The rearrangement links TRBV4-1 to TRBJ2-2, with TRBD2 matching over 11 bases. Germline trimming cut 3 bases from V and 5 bases from J; bases unmatched to any gene: 8. This CDR3 comprises 17 residues. CDR1 and CDR2 (germline): MGHRA, YSYEKL.

The chain has TRBV20-1 and TRBJ1-2, with 7 positions matching TRBD1. CDR1 is DFQATT and CDR2 is SNEGSKA in the germline V gene (reference sequence). The CDR3 loop spans 15 amino acids. Trimming took 3 bases from V and 6 from J; bases not matched to a gene: 13. For the CDR3, the DNA is TGCAGTGCTAGTGAGGGGGCGCTATGGGCTAATGGCTACACCTTC. Amino acids: CSASEGALWANGYTF.

The rearrangement links TRBV3-1 (or the pseudogene TRBV3-2) to TRBJ2-7; a weak D match, TRBD1 (6 bases). CDR1 and CDR2 (germline): LGHDT, YNNKEL (reference sequence). V lost 4 bases and J lost 7, with 17 bases in between. This CDR3 is 14 amino acids long. CDR3 amino acids: CASSPIRGSGEQYF. CDR3 DNA sequence: TGTGCCAGCAGCCCAATCAGGGGATCAGGGGAGCAGTACTTC.

The chain's CDR3 is CASSPSPGTGDSPLHF. The CDR3 nucleotides are TGTGCCAGCAGCCCTAGCCCGGGGACAGGGGATTCACCCCTCCACTTT. This sequence joins TRBV7-9 and TRBJ1-6; 10 bases fit TRBD1. V was pared by 5 bases and J by 8 bases, with 9 bases of the junction left unmatched. The CDR3 has 16 residues. Germline CDR1 is SEHNR and CDR2 is FQNEAQ (reference sequence).